This T cell receptor beta chain was obtained from a study of blood T cells in healthy people across ages. Study results and caveats: Conclusively comparing naive with antigen-experienced cells was impossible with unsorted PBMCs.

The CDR3 consists of 14 residues. In germline, CDR1 is LGHDT, CDR2 YNNKEL (reference sequence). Unmatched junction bases numbered 7, after V lost 5 bases and J lost 3 bases. Turning to this clonotype: What it recognizes is unknown.

Primers used in a second PCR of roughly 6 to 12 cycles were a sample-barcoded 5' primer and a J-beta primer mix. TCRdb re-called the 5' RACE reads with MiXCR, one entry per CDR3 protein. The sample shows about 580,000 distinct CDR3 sequences, 40% to 55% of them seen only once. The clonotype originates from a man older than 75 in good health. The genes are TRBV3-1 and TRBJ2-7, with 7 bases identical to TRBD1. The source material was blood. The CDR3 is CASSEAGTVYEQYF. The CDR3 DNA reads as TGTGCCAGCAGCGAGGCCGGGACAGTCTACGAGCAGTACTTC.